The clone carrying this T cell receptor (beta chain) rates as medium-sized. TCRdb keeps only in-frame clones here, not all; method: immunoSEQ multiplex PCR. The sample lists about 44,000 clones; 80% to 90% were seen once. Germline lookup yields CDR1 LGHNA and CDR2 YSLEER. The CDR3 is 16 amino acids. Trimming cost V 0 bases and J 2 bases; bases outside gene matches: 4. This specimen belongs to a study of blood T cell repertoires in COVID-19. The source of this sequence is a man in his sixties or seventies with active COVID-19. V and J are TRBV4-3 and TRBJ2-7, with TRBD2 matching 10 bases. The sample consisted of peripheral blood. The CDR3 DNA reads TGCGCCAGCAGCCAAGATCGGCTAGCGGGGGCCTACGAGCAGTACTTC. Translated: CASSQDRLAGAYEQYF.